The 20 T cell receptor beta chains given below trace back to one sample, sequenced in a study of blood T cell repertoires in COVID-19. Only in-frame clones appear in the TCRdb table, and some are missing; sequencing was by immunoSEQ multiplex PCR. The sample includes tens of thousands of clones, 85% to 90% seen only once; the top ten take more than 3.5%. The specimen sequenced was peripheral blood. The receptors stem from a man aged 45-65 years with acute or convalescent COVID-19.

This clone was detected only once. This chain links TRBV19 with TRBJ1-2, with D tentatively TRBD1 (5 bases). V lost 2 bases and J 3 bases, leaving 7 bases between the germline ends. The CDR3 contains 13 residues. Germline-derived CDR1 and CDR2 are LNHDA and SQIVND (reference sequence). CDR3 sequence reads: CASSISGYYGYTF. CDR3 bases: TGTGCCAGTAGTATATCAGGGTACTATGGCTACACCTTC.

The gene calls are TRBV5-1 and TRBJ2-6; 7 bases fit TRBD2. The CDR3 contains 16 residues. The germline V gene has CDR1 SGHRS and CDR2 YFSETQ. The V and J ends lost 3 bases and 4 bases, in that order; junction bases with no gene match: 7. The CDR3 region has the DNA TGCGCCAGCAGCTCGGGACTATTATCGGGGGCCAACGTCCTGACTTTC. It yields the protein CASSSGLLSGANVLTF.

This clone showed up just once. The rearrangement links TRBV18 to TRBJ1-2; possibly TRBD1 for D (5 bases). This CDR3 region has 14 residues. Trimming took off 3 bases at V and 4 bases at J, with 12 bases between the two ends. From germline, CDR1 is KGHSH and CDR2 LQKENI. CDR3 in amino acids: CASSPVGQFYGYTF. CDR3 DNA sequence: TGTGCCAGCTCACCGGTCGGACAATTCTATGGCTACACCTTC.

The genes are TRBV28 and TRBJ2-7, with D maybe TRBD2 (5 bases). Germline V gene lookup returns CDR1 MDHEN and CDR2 SYDVKM. V dropped 1 base and J dropped 3 bases, with 10 bases sitting between them. The CDR3 has 14 amino acids. The CDR3 sequence is CASSLSGLFYEQYF. CDR3 DNA: TGTGCCAGCAGTTTATCTGGACTTTTCTACGAGCAGTACTTC. The variable domain in full, with the rest retrieved from reference TRBV28 and TRBJ2-7, is DVKVTQSSRYLVKRTGEKVFLECVQDMDHENMFWYRQDPGLGLRLIYFSYDVKMKEKGDIPEGYSVSREKKERFSLILESASTNQTSMYLCASSLSGLFYEQYFGPGTRLTVT.

The genes are TRBV2 and TRBJ1-5; possibly TRBD1 for D (5 bases). The length of the CDR3 is 14 residues. Trimming cost V 2 bases and J 3 bases, with 8 bases left between them. Germline-derived CDR1 and CDR2 are SNHLY and FYNNEI. CDR3 amino acids: CASSEMTVNQPQHF. In nucleotides, the CDR3 is TGTGCCAGCAGTGAAATGACAGTCAATCAGCCCCAGCATTTT.

The V call is TRBV28, the J call TRBJ1-1; 7 bases agree with TRBD1. This CDR3 region has 15 residues. The V gene's germline CDR1 is MDHEN and CDR2 SYDVKM. V was pared by 5 bases and J by 0 bases, with 6 bases of the junction left unmatched. CDR3 protein: CASSRRDSLNTEAFF. The CDR3 DNA reads as TGTGCCAGCAGTCGCCGGGACAGTTTGAACACTGAAGCTTTCTTT. Full variable domain (outside the CDR3, taken from reference TRBV28 and TRBJ1-1): DVKVTQSSRYLVKRTGEKVFLECVQDMDHENMFWYRQDPGLGLRLIYFSYDVKMKEKGDIPEGYSVSREKKERFSLILESASTNQTSMYLCASSRRDSLNTEAFFGQGTRLTVV.

The V and J genes are TRBV5-4 and TRBJ2-7; 9 bases agree with TRBD1. The CDR3 consists of 15 residues. Germline loops: CDR1 SGHNT, CDR2 YYREEE (reference sequence). Trimming removed 0 bases from V and 3 bases from J; junction bases left unmatched: 4. CDR3: CASSLAGTGNYEQYF. The DNA for the CDR3 is TGTGCCAGCAGCTTGGCAGGGACAGGGAACTACGAGCAGTACTTC.

The J gene is TRBJ2-7, the V gene TRBV7-8; 7 bases line up with TRBD2. Trimming at V came to 4 bases and at J to 0 bases, leaving 6 bases not matched to a gene. Germline CDR1 SGHVS, CDR2 FQNEAQ. This CDR3 has 15 residues. DNA for the CDR3: TGTGCCAGCAGCTCCCTTACTAGCGCCTCCTACGAGCAGTACTTC. Its protein product is CASSSLTSASYEQYF. Using reference TRBV7-8 and TRBJ2-7 for the parts outside the CDR3, the full variable domain is GAGVSQSPRYKVAKRGQDVALRCDPISGHVSLFWYQQALGQGPEFLTYFQNEAQLDKSGLPSDRFFAERPEGSVSTLKIQRTQQEDSAVYLCASSSLTSASYEQYFGPGTRLTVT.

This clone appeared a single time. The CDR3 bases are TGCGCCAGCAGCTTGGCTCCTAGCGGGCCTAGCTCCTACAATGAGCAGTTCTTC. The encoded protein is CASSLAPSGPSSYNEQFF. The rearrangement joins TRBV5-1 to TRBJ2-1; 8 bases fit TRBD2. The CDR3 is 18 amino acids. Germline assignment: CDR1 SGHRS and CDR2 YFSETQ. After removal of 0 bases from V and 0 bases from J, the junction contained 8 bases not matched to a gene.

The chain employs TRBV7-2 and TRBJ2-3; 7 bases align to TRBD2. V dropped 5 bases and J dropped 6; count of bases not matched to a gene: 14. The germline V gene has CDR1 SGHTA and CDR2 FQGNSA. This CDR3 is 16 amino acids long. CDR3 region: CASSRLAVGGRDTQYF. CDR3 coding DNA: TGTGCCAGCAGCCGCCTCGCGGTGGGAGGGCGTGATACGCAGTATTTT.

V and J are TRBV11-2 and TRBJ1-5, with D possibly matching TRBD1 (6 bases). The germline V and J ends were trimmed by 5 bases and 1 base, with 12 bases remaining between them. CDR1 SGHAT and CDR2 FQNNGV come from the germline V gene. This CDR3 has 15 residues. The CDR3 spells CASSPGTISNQPQHF. The CDR3 DNA sequence: TGTGCCAGCAGCCCCGGGACAATAAGCAATCAGCCCCAGCATTTT.

The chain uses TRBV2 and TRBJ1-5, with 9 bases identical to TRBD1. This CDR3 contains 14 residues. The junction had 3 bases not matched to a gene; V was cut back by 5 bases and J by 4 bases. CDR1 SNHLY and CDR2 FYNNEI come from the germline V gene. In DNA, the CDR3 is TGTGCCAGCAGTCCTGGGACAGGGAATCAGCCCCAGCATTTT. This codes for CASSPGTGNQPQHF. The variable domain in full, completed from reference TRBV2 and TRBJ1-5, reads EPEVTQTPSHQVTQMGQEVILRCVPISNHLYFYWYRQILGQKVEFLVSFYNNEISEKSEIFDDQFSVERPDGSNFTLKIRSTKLEDSAMYFCASSPGTGNQPQHFGDGTRLSIL.

The rearrangement joins TRBV6-2 or TRBV6-3 to TRBJ1-5; D is unresolved. The CDR3 spans 16 residues. The V gene's germline CDR1 is MNHEY and CDR2 SVGEGT. The germline V and J ends were trimmed by 0 bases and 4 bases, with 13 bases remaining between them. The CDR3 loop reads CASSYSAGRPNQPQHF. The CDR3, as DNA: TGTGCCAGCAGTTACTCAGCGGGCAGGCCGAATCAGCCCCAGCATTTT.

A word on this clone: This may come from a read error, since a much larger clone is one base off. The identical CDR3 is also encoded by other nucleotide sequences in the sample. The chain recombines TRBV28 with TRBJ1-6; D unclear. The CDR3 extends over 14 amino acids. Germline values: CDR1 MDHEN, CDR2 SYDVKM. The V and J ends lost 9 bases and 9 bases respectively, with 18 bases between them. The CDR3 sequence: CASSPLVGVSPLHF. The CDR3 nucleotides are TGTGCCAGTAGCCCGCTGGTAGGAGTTTCACCCCTCCACTTT. Variable domain in full (rest from reference TRBV28 and TRBJ1-6): DVKVTQSSRYLVKRTGEKVFLECVQDMDHENMFWYRQDPGLGLRLIYFSYDVKMKEKGDIPEGYSVSREKKERFSLILESASTNQTSMYLCASSPLVGVSPLHFGNGTRLTVT.

The chain employs TRBV28 and TRBJ2-5; 10 bases are a match to TRBD2. CDR3 size: 16 residues. J gave up 0 bases and V 5 bases, and 6 bases lay outside the gene matches. The germline V gene encodes CDR1 MDHEN and CDR2 SYDVKM. CDR3 region: CASSAGLADYQETQYF. The CDR3 DNA reads TGTGCCAGCAGTGCCGGACTAGCGGACTACCAAGAGACCCAGTACTTC.

This chain joins TRBV10-1 and TRBJ1-5; no firm D call. The CDR3 totals 11 residues. V lost 6 bases to trimming and J lost 6 bases, with 6 bases between them. Germline CDR1 WNHNN, CDR2 SYGVQD (reference sequence). CDR3 coding DNA: TGCGCCAGCAGATATGTTCAGCCCCAGCATTTT. It yields the protein CASRYVQPQHF.

The rearrangement joins TRBV11-2 to TRBJ2-5; 8 bases are shared with TRBD2. CDR1 and CDR2 from the germline V gene are SGHAT and FQNNGV. V was clipped by 4 bases and J by 4 bases; unmatched bases: 5. This CDR3 is built from 14 residues. DNA of the CDR3: TGTGCCAGCAGCTCGATAGCGGGGTTAGAGACCCAGTACTTC. This codes for CASSSIAGLETQYF.

This clone was counted once. The gene calls are TRBV5-1 and TRBJ2-1; no definite D call. Germline lookup yields CDR1 SGHRS and CDR2 YFSETQ. With 0 bases removed from V and 10 bases from J, the gap between germline ends came to 8 bases. The CDR3 length is 12 residues. In DNA form, the CDR3 reads TGCGCCAGCAGCTTGGCCGGGTTGGAGCAGTTCTTC. Protein product: CASSLAGLEQFF.

The chain uses TRBV7-6 and TRBJ2-5, with D possibly matching TRBD1 (6 bases). V was cut by 4 bases and J by 0 bases, with 15 bases left in between. Germline V lookup: CDR1 SGHVS, CDR2 FNYEAQ. The CDR3 loop spans 16 amino acids. DNA of the CDR3: TGTGCCAGCAGCTCGTCCGGGACACCTTACCAAGAGACCCAGTACTTC. Amino acids: CASSSSGTPYQETQYF.

The chain has TRBV25-1 and TRBJ1-4; a possible D gene is TRBD1 (5 bases). This CDR3 has 15 amino acids. The germline V and J ends were trimmed by 1 base and 7 bases, with 13 bases remaining between them. CDR1 is MGHDK, CDR2 SYGVNS, per germline. For the CDR3, the DNA is TGTGCCAGCAGTGAATCTTGGGGGGGAGGTGAAAAACTGTTTTTT. This encodes CASSESWGGGEKLFF.